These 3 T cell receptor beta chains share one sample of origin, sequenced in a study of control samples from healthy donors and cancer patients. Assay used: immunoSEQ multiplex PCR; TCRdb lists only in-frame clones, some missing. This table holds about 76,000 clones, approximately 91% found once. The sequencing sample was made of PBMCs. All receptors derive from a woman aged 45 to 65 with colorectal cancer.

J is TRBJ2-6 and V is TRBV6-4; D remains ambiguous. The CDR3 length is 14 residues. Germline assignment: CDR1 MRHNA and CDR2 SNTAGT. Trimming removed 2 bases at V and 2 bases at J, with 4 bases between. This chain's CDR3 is CASSDLAGANVLTF. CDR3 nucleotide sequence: TGTGCCAGCAGTGACCTCGCTGGGGCCAACGTCCTGACTTTC.

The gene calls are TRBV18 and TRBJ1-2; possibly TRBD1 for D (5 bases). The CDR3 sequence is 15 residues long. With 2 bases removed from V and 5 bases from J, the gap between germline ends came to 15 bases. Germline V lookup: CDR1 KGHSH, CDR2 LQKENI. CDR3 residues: CASSPTTGYHYGYTF. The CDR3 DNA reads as TGTGCCAGCTCACCAACTACAGGTTACCATTATGGCTACACCTTC.

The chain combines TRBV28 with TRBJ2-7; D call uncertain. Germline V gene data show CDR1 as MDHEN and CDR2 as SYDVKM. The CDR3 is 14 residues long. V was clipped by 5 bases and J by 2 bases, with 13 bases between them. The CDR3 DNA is TGTGCCAGCAGTCCGGCTAAAAACCCCTACGAGCAGTACGTC. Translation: CASSPAKNPYEQYV.